The 3 T cell receptor beta chains listed next were all sequenced from one sample in a study of T cell repertoires in cytomegalovirus infection. TCRdb analysed the reads with MiXCR anew, one entry per CDR3 protein. Here the sample spans some 900,000 distinct CDR3 sequences, around a third being singletons. These TCRs' antigens remain unknown. Source: cultured CD8+ T cells from PBMCs, taken from culture after CMV antigen stimulation. The receptors here all came from a human donor in good health (CMV status not recorded). Some clones in this sample may be carry-over from other donors' samples.

This chain connects TRBV27 to TRBJ1-4, with no clear D. The V and J ends lost 7 bases and 0 bases respectively, with 15 bases between them. CDR1 MNHEY and CDR2 SMNVEV come from the germline V gene (reference sequence). The length of the CDR3 is 16 residues. The CDR3 sequence is CASTSGGGATNEKLFF. CDR3 DNA sequence: TGTGCCAGCACCTCTGGAGGAGGTGCAACTAATGAAAAACTGTTTTTT.

The gene calls are TRBV24-1 and TRBJ2-3; 12 bases are a match to TRBD2. The CDR3 has 17 amino acids. CDR1 and CDR2 (germline): KGHDR, SFDVKD. V lost 1 base, J lost 4 bases, and 5 bases stayed unmatched. The CDR3 region has the DNA TGTGCCACCAGTGATTTACGGACTAGCGGGGATGCAGATACGCAGTATTTT. Translation: CATSDLRTSGDADTQYF.

This clonotype has only a few counts. The gene calls are TRBV12-3 or TRBV12-4 and TRBJ2-7; D remains unclear. With 5 bases removed from V and 3 bases from J, the gap between germline ends came to 11 bases. The CDR3 has 13 amino acids. CDR3 region: CASSPSLYYEQYV. CDR3 DNA: TGTGCCAGCAGTCCCAGTTTATACTACGAGCAGTACGTC.